These T cell receptor beta chains were read from a single sample in a study of regulatory T cells in long-lasting Graves disease. From the multiplex PCR reads, TCRdb called clonotypes with MiXCR, one entry per CDR3 protein. This sample carries about 540,000 distinct CDR3 sequences, approximately 13% of them seen once, and the ten largest clones take about 10%. These same records also appear under a second study, on T cells in Graves' hyperthyroidism and ophthalmopathy.

Sequenced here: peripheral blood mononuclear cells (PBMCs), sampled at new diagnosis, from a patient treated with antithyroid drugs. The receptors shown here come from a man aged 30 to 45 with Graves disease. The CDR3 runs from the conserved cysteine through the conserved F or W. D genes are given only for firm matches. Size is omitted from some rows. Given values are once, few, many or a class for expanded clones.

d_call: TRBD2
v_call: TRBV7-9
j_call: TRBJ2-5
clone_size: few
cdr3_aa: CASSLDRLADPPSDQETQYF
cdr3_nt: TGTGCCAGCAGCTTAGATCGGCTAGCGGACCCCCCCAGTGACCAAGAGACCCAGTACTTC

d_call: .
v_call: TRBV6-2/TRBV6-3
j_call: TRBJ2-5
clone_size: .
cdr3_aa: CASSLGEEETQYF
cdr3_nt: TGTGCCAGCAGTTTGGGAGAAGAGGAGACCCAGTACTTC

d_call: .
v_call: TRBV28
j_call: TRBJ2-7
clone_size: many
cdr3_aa: CASSSLRQAYSYEQYF
cdr3_nt: TGTGCCAGCAGTTCCCTAAGACAGGCGTACTCCTACGAGCAGTACTTC

d_call: .
v_call: TRBV7-2
j_call: TRBJ2-5
clone_size: many
cdr3_aa: CASGPGVQETQYF
cdr3_nt: TGTGCCAGCGGCCCCGGGGTTCAAGAGACCCAGTACTTC

d_call: .
v_call: TRBV11-2
j_call: TRBJ2-7
clone_size: .
cdr3_aa: CASSLASPLIGSLYEQYF
cdr3_nt: TGTGCCAGCAGCTTAGCCTCCCCCTTGATCGGTAGCCTCTACGAGCAGTACTTC

d_call: TRBD1
v_call: TRBV5-5
j_call: TRBJ2-7
clone_size: many
cdr3_aa: CASSLEGTGTYEQYF
cdr3_nt: TGTGCCAGCAGCCTCGAGGGGACAGGTACCTACGAGCAGTACTTC

d_call: .
v_call: TRBV7-2
j_call: TRBJ1-5
clone_size: .
cdr3_aa: CASSLVRGRQPQHF
cdr3_nt: TGTGCCAGCAGCTTGGTTCGAGGGAGGCAGCCCCAGCATTTT

d_call: TRBD2
v_call: TRBV27
j_call: TRBJ2-5
clone_size: .
cdr3_aa: CASSLRRHRTSGLETQYF
cdr3_nt: TGTGCCAGCAGTTTGAGGCGTCATAGAACTAGCGGCCTAGAGACCCAGTACTTC

d_call: .
v_call: TRBV7-9
j_call: TRBJ1-1
clone_size: .
cdr3_aa: CASSPTDSLAFF
cdr3_nt: TGTGCCAGCAGCCCGACTGATTCTTTGGCTTTCTTT

d_call: .
v_call: TRBV27
j_call: TRBJ1-5
clone_size: many
cdr3_aa: CASSFWGGQPQHF
cdr3_nt: TGTGCCAGCAGTTTCTGGGGCGGTCAGCCCCAGCATTTT

d_call: TRBD1
v_call: TRBV30
j_call: TRBJ1-2
clone_size: many
cdr3_aa: CASPPPPGQISGGYTF
cdr3_nt: TGTGCCTCCCCACCTCCACCGGGACAGATTTCCGGTGGCTACACCTTC

d_call: TRBD2
v_call: TRBV7-9
j_call: TRBJ2-1
clone_size: many
cdr3_aa: CASSLRSFGLAGEKIYNEQFF
cdr3_nt: TGTGCCAGCAGCTTAAGATCCTTCGGACTAGCGGGAGAGAAGATATACAATGAGCAGTTCTTC

d_call: TRBD1
v_call: TRBV13
j_call: TRBJ1-2
clone_size: many
cdr3_aa: CASSLGGTDDGYTF
cdr3_nt: TGTGCCAGCAGCTTAGGCGGGACAGACGATGGCTACACCTTC

d_call: .
v_call: TRBV20-1
j_call: TRBJ1-2
clone_size: few
cdr3_aa: CSAAGAPNYGYTF
cdr3_nt: TGCAGTGCCGCCGGGGCACCTAACTATGGCTACACCTTC

d_call: .
v_call: TRBV20-1
j_call: TRBJ2-7
clone_size: many
cdr3_aa: CSARDSAASAYEQYF
cdr3_nt: TGCAGTGCAAGAGACTCGGCGGCGTCCGCCTACGAGCAGTACTTC

d_call: .
v_call: TRBV18
j_call: TRBJ1-4
clone_size: .
cdr3_aa: CASSPRVADDEKLFF
cdr3_nt: TGTGCCAGCTCACCACGGGTGGCGGATGATGAAAAACTGTTTTTT

d_call: TRBD1
v_call: TRBV7-9
j_call: TRBJ1-1
clone_size: many
cdr3_aa: CASSKGQGRGTEAFF
cdr3_nt: TGTGCCAGCAGCAAGGGACAGGGTCGCGGCACTGAAGCTTTCTTT